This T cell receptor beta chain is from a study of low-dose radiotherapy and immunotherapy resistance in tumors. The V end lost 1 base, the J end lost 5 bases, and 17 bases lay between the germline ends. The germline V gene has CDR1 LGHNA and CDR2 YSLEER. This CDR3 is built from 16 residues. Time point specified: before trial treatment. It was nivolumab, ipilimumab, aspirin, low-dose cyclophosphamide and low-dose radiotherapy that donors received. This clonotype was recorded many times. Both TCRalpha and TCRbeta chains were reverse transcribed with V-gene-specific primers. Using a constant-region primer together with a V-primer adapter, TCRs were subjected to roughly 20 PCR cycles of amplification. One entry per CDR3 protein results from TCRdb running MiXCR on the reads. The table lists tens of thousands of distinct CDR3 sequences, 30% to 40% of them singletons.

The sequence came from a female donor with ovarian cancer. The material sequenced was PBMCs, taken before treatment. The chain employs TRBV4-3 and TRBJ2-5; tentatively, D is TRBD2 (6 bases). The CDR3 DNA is TGCGCCAGCAGCCAAGGCGGCGCGGGGCGGGCCGAGACCCAGTACTTC. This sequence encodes CASSQGGAGRAETQYF.